The rows below give T cell receptor beta chains drawn from one sample of a study of T cell responses to AZD1222 COVID-19 vaccine. Method: immunoSEQ multiplex PCR; TCRdb's copy keeps in-frame clones and lacks some. The table lists 130,000 or so clones, roughly nine tenths of them singletons. The sequenced sample was peripheral blood, obtained on day 0 of AZD1222 vaccination. The receptors were sampled from an adult in good health. Both conserved end residues are part of each CDR3. The D gene is left open where the match is weak. Rows give clone size only sometimes, using once, few, many, or a class for an expanded clone.

v_call	d_call	clone_size	j_call	cdr3_aa	cdr3_nt
TRBV19	.	.	TRBJ1-5	CASGAGFNQPQHF	TGTGCCAGCGGGGCCGGTTTTAATCAGCCCCAGCATTTT
TRBV5-5	.	.	TRBJ2-7	CASSLQYSGNYYEQYF	TGTGCCAGCAGCTTACAATACAGTGGGAACTACTACGAGCAGTACTTC
TRBV19	.	.	TRBJ2-2	CASRWAGAGELFF	TGTGCCAGCCGCTGGGCAGGAGCCGGGGAGCTGTTTTTT
TRBV11-2	.	.	TRBJ2-7	CASSLGLIYEQYF	TGTGCCAGCAGCTTAGGTCTGATCTACGAGCAGTACTTC
TRBV19	.	.	TRBJ1-4	CASTQLPGRGEKLFF	TGTGCCAGTACCCAACTCCCGGGACGCGGGGAAAAACTGTTTTTT
TRBV7-2	TRBD1	.	TRBJ2-5	CASSSRQTLDRSQETQYF	TGTGCCAGCAGCTCCCGTCAGACGTTGGACAGGTCACAAGAGACCCAGTACTTC
TRBV19	TRBD1	.	TRBJ2-7	CASSDPDRGKYPYEQYF	TGTGCCAGTAGTGATCCGGACAGGGGGAAGTATCCCTACGAGCAGTACTTC
TRBV18	TRBD2	.	TRBJ2-5	CASGTSGEETQYF	TGTGCCAGCGGGACTAGCGGAGAAGAGACCCAGTACTTC
TRBV7-9	TRBD2	.	TRBJ2-2	CASSSGTSGNTGELFF	TGTGCCAGCAGCTCCGGGACTAGCGGTAACACCGGGGAGCTGTTTTTT
TRBV29-1	.	.	TRBJ1-5	CSGGLEGQPQHF	TGCAGCGGGGGGTTAGAGGGTCAGCCCCAGCATTTT
TRBV5-1	TRBD2	.	TRBJ2-7	CASSLNPALAGDEQYF	TGCGCCAGCAGCTTGAACCCGGCACTAGCGGGAGACGAGCAGTACTTC
TRBV5-4	.	.	TRBJ2-5	CASSPDLRETQYF	TGTGCCAGCAGCCCCGACCTAAGGGAGACCCAGTACTTC
TRBV6-1	.	once	TRBJ2-7	CASSEGQVYEQYF	TGTGCCAGCAGTGAAGGACAGGTCTACGAGCAGTACTTC
TRBV6-2/TRBV6-3	.	.	TRBJ1-1	CASSYSEVGAFF	TGTGCCAGCAGTTACTCGGAAGTGGGGGCTTTCTTT
TRBV18	.	.	TRBJ2-7	CASSPPQGMGTYEQYF	TGTGCCAGCTCACCACCCCAGGGTATGGGAACCTACGAGCAGTACTTC
TRBV7-9	TRBD2	.	TRBJ2-7	CASSPGTSVAYEQYF	TGTGCCAGCAGCCCCGGGACTAGCGTTGCCTACGAGCAGTACTTC
TRBV6-5	.	.	TRBJ2-3	CASSPSIGGDTQYF	TGTGCCAGCAGTCCATCCATTGGGGGAGATACGCAGTATTTT
TRBV21-1	.	.	TRBJ2-7	CASSKVGRGYEQYF	TGTGCCAGCAGCAAAGTCGGCAGGGGCTACGAGCAGTACTTC
TRBV12-3/TRBV12-4	.	.	TRBJ1-1	CASRRNTEAFF	TGTGCCAGCAGGAGGAACACTGAAGCTTTCTTT
TRBV7-9	.	.	TRBJ2-5	CASSLTFTVMAQETQYF	TGTGCCAGCAGCCTGACCTTTACAGTTATGGCGCAAGAGACCCAGTACTTC
TRBV5-1	.	.	TRBJ2-3	CASSLGVAPSTDTQYF	TGCGCCAGCAGCTTGGGGGTAGCCCCTAGCACAGATACGCAGTATTTT
TRBV19	.	few	TRBJ2-2	CASSTLEKVGELFF	TGTGCCAGTAGTACCCTCGAGAAGGTCGGGGAGCTGTTTTTT
TRBV19	TRBD2	.	TRBJ2-5	CASSIPAGGSKTQYF	TGTGCCAGTAGTATACCAGCGGGAGGTTCGAAGACCCAGTACTTC
TRBV14	.	.	TRBJ1-3	CASSPQFSGNTIYF	TGTGCCAGCAGCCCGCAGTTCTCTGGAAACACCATATATTTT
TRBV7-8	.	.	TRBJ2-6	CASSFSTGANVLTF	TGTGCCAGCAGCTTCAGTACCGGGGCCAACGTCCTGACTTTC
TRBV12-5	TRBD1	.	TRBJ2-3	CASGSRTGLSTDTQYF	TGTGCTAGTGGTTCTCGGACAGGGTTAAGTACAGATACGCAGTATTTT
TRBV10-1	TRBD1	once	TRBJ1-5	CASSALTGGSQPQHF	TGCGCCAGCAGTGCGTTGACAGGGGGATCTCAGCCCCAGCATTTT
TRBV30	.	.	TRBJ1-5	CAWSDHSYSNQPQHF	TGTGCCTGGAGTGACCACAGCTATAGCAATCAGCCCCAGCATTTT
TRBV30	.	once	TRBJ1-5	CAWSAGITYNQPQHF	TGTGCCTGGAGTGCTGGGATCACATACAATCAGCCCCAGCATTTT
TRBV5-1	.	once	TRBJ1-5	CASSLVPSNQPQHF	TGCGCCAGCAGCTTGGTGCCCAGCAATCAGCCCCAGCATTTT
TRBV11-2	.	.	TRBJ2-1	CASSLAGTYNEQFF	TGTGCCAGCAGCTTAGCGGGAACCTACAATGAGCAGTTCTTC
TRBV29-1	TRBD1	.	TRBJ2-7	CSVLLTGGYEQYF	TGCAGCGTTTTGTTAACAGGGGGCTACGAGCAGTACTTC
TRBV5-1	TRBD1	.	TRBJ2-2	CASSGFLTGGTGELFF	TGCGCCAGCAGCGGGTTCCTTACAGGGGGCACCGGGGAGCTGTTTTTT
TRBV6-5	.	.	TRBJ2-1	CASIGTTYNEQFF	TGTGCCAGCATAGGGACCACCTACAATGAGCAGTTCTTC
TRBV2	.	.	TRBJ1-2	CASSDQKGTYGYTF	TGTGCCAGCAGTGACCAGAAGGGGACCTATGGCTACACCTTC
TRBV7-2	.	once	TRBJ2-7	CASRENVEAYEQYF	TGTGCCAGCAGGGAGAATGTGGAGGCCTACGAGCAGTACTTC
TRBV7-2	.	once	TRBJ2-7	CASSPGADSSYEQYF	TGTGCCAGCAGTCCAGGAGCGGATAGCTCCTACGAGCAGTACTTC
TRBV2	.	.	TRBJ1-5	CASSEALPGAPSNQPQHF	TGTGCCAGCAGTGAAGCGCTTCCGGGGGCACCCAGCAATCAGCCCCAGCATTTT
TRBV13	TRBD1	.	TRBJ2-1	CASSRKTGFSNNEQFF	TGTGCCAGCAGCCGCAAGACAGGGTTTAGTAACAATGAGCAGTTCTTC
TRBV19	.	.	TRBJ1-5	CASSIGDIDRRYSNQPQHF	TGTGCCAGTAGTATAGGTGATATCGACAGGAGATATAGCAATCAGCCCCAGCATTTT
TRBV5-1	.	.	TRBJ2-5	CASRSSPFQETQYF	TGCGCCAGCCGGAGCTCACCCTTCCAAGAGACCCAGTACTTC
TRBV7-9	.	.	TRBJ2-7	CASSQPTGGDEQYF	TGTGCCAGCAGCCAACCTACAGGGGGGGACGAGCAGTACTTC
TRBV6-1	.	once	TRBJ1-2	CASSEALPGRILNYGYTF	TGTGCCAGCAGTGAAGCGCTTCCGGGACGAATACTTAACTATGGCTACACCTTC
TRBV3-1/TRBV3-2	.	.	TRBJ1-1	CASSQEWAAEAFF	TGTGCCAGCAGCCAAGAGTGGGCAGCTGAAGCTTTCTTT
TRBV27	.	.	TRBJ2-7	CASRIERGVPYEQYF	TGTGCCAGCAGGATAGAACGTGGGGTCCCCTACGAGCAGTACTTC
TRBV7-2	TRBD2	.	TRBJ2-1	CASSVEGLDYNEQFF	TGTGCCAGCAGCGTAGAGGGACTAGATTACAATGAGCAGTTCTTC
TRBV7-7	TRBD1	.	TRBJ2-1	CASSPGQGTYNEQFF	TGTGCTAGCAGCCCCGGACAGGGAACCTACAATGAGCAGTTCTTC
TRBV5-1	TRBD2	.	TRBJ2-3	CASSLGREGDTDTQYF	TGCGCCAGCAGCTTGGGGCGGGAGGGCGACACAGATACGCAGTATTTT
TRBV7-2	.	once	TRBJ2-1	CASSLAGGPHNEQFF	TGTGCCAGCAGCTTAGCGGGAGGCCCCCACAATGAGCAGTTCTTC